This is a list of T cell receptor beta chains from one sample in a study of blood T cell repertoires in COVID-19. The repertoire was sequenced with immunoSEQ multiplex PCR; TCRdb's copy has only in-frame clones and lacks some. The repertoire holds a few hundred thousand clones, approximately 86% seen once, with around 3.7% in the top ten. The sequenced material came from peripheral blood. These receptors originate from a woman in her forties or fifties with active or convalescent COVID-19. Each CDR3 is given with its conserved first and last residue. D genes are given only for firm matches. Size is omitted from some rows. Given values are once, few, many or a class for expanded clones.

TRBV6-5	TRBJ1-5	-	-	TGTGCCAGCAGCAAGGTTGGAGCAAGGCAGCCCCAGCATTTT	CASSKVGARQPQHF
TRBV4-2	TRBJ2-2	TRBD2	-	TGTGCCAGCAGCCAAGTCAGGGCTAGCGGGAACACCGGGGAGCTGTTTTTT	CASSQVRASGNTGELFF
TRBV5-6	TRBJ2-2	-	-	TGTGCCAGCAGCTCGGGACTTCTACTCACCGGGGAGCTGTTTTTT	CASSSGLLLTGELFF
TRBV24-1	TRBJ2-5	-	-	TGTGCCACCAGTGATTCCACAGGTTTCCAAGAGACCCAGTACTTC	CATSDSTGFQETQYF
TRBV6-5	TRBJ2-1	TRBD2	-	TGTGCCGCCGGGGGACTAGTGAGAAACAATGAGCAGTTCTTC	CAAGGLVRNNEQFF
TRBV5-5	TRBJ2-1	TRBD1	few	TGTGCCAGCAGCTTGAGAGGGACAGGCATTTACAATGAGCAGTTCTTC	CASSLRGTGIYNEQFF
TRBV7-9	TRBJ2-7	-	-	TGTGCCAGCAGCCCCCGGGAACACTCCTACGAGCAGTACTTC	CASSPREHSYEQYF
TRBV5-1	TRBJ2-1	-	-	TGCGCCAGCAGCTTGGGGCCCTCAGGTGAGCAGTTCTTC	CASSLGPSGEQFF
TRBV12-5	TRBJ1-1	TRBD1	-	TGTGCTAGTGGTCTAAACAGGGGTAGTTACACTGAAGCTTTCTTT	CASGLNRGSYTEAFF
TRBV29-1	TRBJ1-2	-	-	TGCAGCGTTGTCGACAGTGACTATGGCTACACCTTC	CSVVDSDYGYTF
TRBV14	TRBJ1-6	TRBD1	once	TGTGCCAGCAGACACAGGGGGTTTAACTCACCCCTCCACTTT	CASRHRGFNSPLHF
TRBV27	TRBJ2-5	-	once	TGTGCCAGCAGCCAGAGATTCGGGGAGACCCAGTACTTC	CASSQRFGETQYF
TRBV30	TRBJ1-3	-	-	TGTGCCTGGAGTGTACAGGGATCTGGAAACACCATATATTTT	CAWSVQGSGNTIYF
TRBV6-2/TRBV6-3	TRBJ2-1	TRBD2	-	TGTGCCAGCAGTTCGACTAGCGGGAGGAGGAACAATGAGCAGTTCTTC	CASSSTSGRRNNEQFF
TRBV3-1/TRBV3-2	TRBJ1-3	-	-	TGTGCCAGCAGCCAAGGAGTCTCTGGAAACACCATATATTTT	CASSQGVSGNTIYF
TRBV28	TRBJ1-1	TRBD1	once	TGTGCCAGCAGTTTTGCGGACAGGGAATACACTGAAGCTTTCTTT	CASSFADREYTEAFF
TRBV2	TRBJ2-7	TRBD1	-	TGTGCCAGCAGTGGCAATAGGGGGCCGGGGGAGCAGTACTTC	CASSGNRGPGEQYF
TRBV3-1/TRBV3-2	TRBJ1-4	TRBD1	-	TGTGCCAGCAGCCTACGGGACAGGGGTGAAAAACTGTTTTTT	CASSLRDRGEKLFF
TRBV5-1	TRBJ1-1	-	many	TGCGCCAGCAGCTTGGGTTGGACAGCCCTGAACACTGAAGCTTTCTTT	CASSLGWTALNTEAFF
TRBV27	TRBJ2-7	-	many	TGTGCCAGCGCCCCAGGGTCGTCCTACGAGCAGTACTTC	CASAPGSSYEQYF
TRBV27	TRBJ1-5	-	-	TGTGCCAGCAGCCCCGGTCCCAGGGATGGAGGCAATCAGCCCCAGCATTTT	CASSPGPRDGGNQPQHF
TRBV28	TRBJ2-7	TRBD1	-	TGTGCCAGCACGACAGGGGGCTCCTACGAGCAGTACTTC	CASTTGGSYEQYF
TRBV3-1/TRBV3-2	TRBJ2-7	TRBD2	-	TGTGCCAGCCGACTAGCGGAGGCCTCCTACGAGCAGTACTTC	CASRLAEASYEQYF
TRBV7-9	TRBJ1-1	TRBD1	-	TGTGCCAGCAGCTTGCAGGGGGACACTGAAGCTTTCTTT	CASSLQGDTEAFF
TRBV5-1	TRBJ2-3	TRBD2	-	TGCGCCAGCAGCTTGGTTGGAGCGGCTAGCGGTTTCTCAAGCGGTACGCAGTATTTT	CASSLVGAASGFSSGTQYF
TRBV5-4	TRBJ2-7	TRBD1	-	TGTGCCAGCAGCCCCGGGACAGGATCCTACGAGCAGTACTTC	CASSPGTGSYEQYF
TRBV11-2	TRBJ1-1	-	-	TGTGCCAGCAGATCGACAGCCTACACTGAAGCTTTCTTT	CASRSTAYTEAFF
TRBV3-1/TRBV3-2	TRBJ2-1	TRBD1	-	TGTGCCAGCAGCGCTGACAGGGGGCGCGCCAATGAGCAGTTCTTC	CASSADRGRANEQFF
TRBV28	TRBJ2-3	TRBD2	-	TGTGCCAGCAGTCTCCCGGGGAGGGCGAATACGCAGTATTTT	CASSLPGRANTQYF
TRBV20-1	TRBJ1-2	-	-	TGCAGTGCTAGTAGCCAGACACCTCGTGGCTACACCTTC	CSASSQTPRGYTF
TRBV19	TRBJ2-3	-	-	TGTGCCAGTAGTAGAGGCGGGGGCAGCACAGATACGCAGTATTTT	CASSRGGGSTDTQYF
TRBV9	TRBJ2-7	TRBD1	-	TGTGCCAGCAGCGCCCGAATGGGACAGGGGCTCTACGAGCAGTACTTC	CASSARMGQGLYEQYF
TRBV20-1	TRBJ2-3	TRBD2	-	TGCAGTGGTAGTAGAACTAGCGGGAGGGCCTCAGATACGCAGTATTTT	CSGSRTSGRASDTQYF
TRBV4-2	TRBJ1-2	TRBD1	-	TGTGCCAGCAGCCCTCAGGACAGGGAGGTCTATGGCTACACCTTC	CASSPQDREVYGYTF
TRBV6-5	TRBJ2-2	-	-	TGTGCCAGCTGGGCAGGGACCGGGGAGCTGTTTTTT	CASWAGTGELFF
TRBV19	TRBJ1-6	TRBD1	-	TGTGCCAGTAGTATAGGGGACAGCTATAATTCACCCCTCCACTTT	CASSIGDSYNSPLHF
TRBV5-1	TRBJ2-3	-	-	TGCGCCAGCAGCTCCCGGCCTGGGGCGAATACGCAGTATTTT	CASSSRPGANTQYF
TRBV4-1	TRBJ1-1	TRBD1	few	TGCGCCAGCAGCCCACCGACAGGGACGAACACTGAAGCTTTCTTT	CASSPPTGTNTEAFF
TRBV6-5	TRBJ2-7	TRBD2	-	TGTGCCAGCAGTACCCTAGCGGGAGGCTCTTCCGAGCAGTACTTC	CASSTLAGGSSEQYF
TRBV27	TRBJ2-1	TRBD2	once	TGTGCCAGCAGCCCCTCAGCGGGAGACGCCTACAATGAGCAGTTCTTC	CASSPSAGDAYNEQFF
TRBV7-9	TRBJ2-1	TRBD2	-	TGTGCCACCGATGTAGGACTAGCAATCAATGAGCAGTTCTTC	CATDVGLAINEQFF
TRBV14	TRBJ2-7	-	-	TGTGCCAGCAGCCAAGAAACATTCTACGAGCAGTACTTC	CASSQETFYEQYF
TRBV7-9	TRBJ2-2	-	few	TGTGCCAGCAGCCGGCCGGGTTCCGGGGAGCTGTTTTTT	CASSRPGSGELFF
TRBV18	TRBJ2-5	-	-	TGTGCCAGCTCACCCTCCGGGTCCGCGCGGGAGACCCAGTACTTC	CASSPSGSARETQYF
TRBV19	TRBJ1-4	TRBD1	-	TGTGCCAGTAGTATACTCCAGGGGGTGAATGAAAAACTGTTTTTT	CASSILQGVNEKLFF
TRBV7-9	TRBJ2-7	TRBD1	-	TGTGCCAGCAGCCCACAGGGGGCAGCCTACGAGCAGTACTTC	CASSPQGAAYEQYF
TRBV11-2	TRBJ2-7	TRBD1	-	TGTGCCAGCAACTTCGGGACAGGGACCTACGAGCAGTACTTC	CASNFGTGTYEQYF
TRBV9	TRBJ1-2	-	-	TGTGCCAGCAGCGTACCCGTAGAAGGACTCGCTTATGGCTACACCTTC	CASSVPVEGLAYGYTF
TRBV9	TRBJ1-2	TRBD1	-	TGTGCCAGCAGCGTCGGGACAGGGTTTTCGTCCTATGGCTACACCTTC	CASSVGTGFSSYGYTF
TRBV28	TRBJ2-1	-	-	TGTGCCAGCAGTCCACCCTTGGGGCGGGGCTCCTACAATGAGCAGTTCTTC	CASSPPLGRGSYNEQFF
TRBV9	TRBJ1-1	-	-	TGTGCCAGCAGCGTAGAAGGAGGGACCACTGAAGCTTTCTTT	CASSVEGGTTEAFF